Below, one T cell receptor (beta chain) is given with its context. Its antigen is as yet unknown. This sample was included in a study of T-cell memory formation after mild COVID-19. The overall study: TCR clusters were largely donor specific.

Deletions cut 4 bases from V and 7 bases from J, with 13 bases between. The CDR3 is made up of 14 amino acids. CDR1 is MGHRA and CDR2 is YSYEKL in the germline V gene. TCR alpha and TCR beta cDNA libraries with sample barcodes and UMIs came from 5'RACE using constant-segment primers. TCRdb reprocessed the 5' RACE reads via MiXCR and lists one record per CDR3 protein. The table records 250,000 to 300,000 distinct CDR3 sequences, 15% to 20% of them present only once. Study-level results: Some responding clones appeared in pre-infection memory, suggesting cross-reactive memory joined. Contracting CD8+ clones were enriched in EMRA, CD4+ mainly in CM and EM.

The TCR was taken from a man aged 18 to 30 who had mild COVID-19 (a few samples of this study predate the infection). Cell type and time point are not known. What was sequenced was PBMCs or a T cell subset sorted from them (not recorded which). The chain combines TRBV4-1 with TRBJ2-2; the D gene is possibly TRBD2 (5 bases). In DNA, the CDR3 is TGCGCCAGCAGCCTCCCGTGGGCGGGCGGGGAGCTGTTTTTT. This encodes CASSLPWAGGELFF.